One sample yielded the 15 T cell receptor beta chains listed below, sequenced in a study of monozygotic twins with inflammatory bowel disease. TCRdb processed the 5' RACE reads again and assigns one entry to each CDR3 protein, with no DNA. This sample carries about 420,000 distinct CDR3 sequences, with around 2.5% going to the ten biggest clones. The sample consisted of blood. The receptors derive from a human donor with ulcerative colitis or Crohn's disease, or a healthy co-twin of an affected twin (not recorded which).

The CDR3 protein is CASSLVVGNNEQFF. The V gene is TRBV7-9, the J gene TRBJ2-1. Germline V gene data show CDR1 as SEHNR and CDR2 as FQNEAQ (reference sequence). This CDR3 contains 14 residues. Variable domain in full (rest from reference TRBV7-9 and TRBJ2-1): DTGVSQNPRHKITKRGQNVTFRCDPISEHNRLYWYRQTLGQGPEFLTYFQNEAQLEKSRLLSDRFSAERPKGSFSTLEIQRTEQGDSAMYLCASSLVVGNNEQFFGPGTRLTVL.

The genes are TRBV27 and TRBJ1-6; the D call from TCRdb, TRBD1, cannot be confirmed without DNA. CDR3 length: 15 residues. Germline V gene lookup returns CDR1 MNHEY and CDR2 SMNVEV (reference sequence). The CDR3 spells CASSLRTGNNSPLHF.

This chain joins TRBV9 and TRBJ2-5; TCRdb selects TRBD2, and the lack of DNA leaves this call unchecked. This CDR3 is 15 amino acids long. CDR1 SGDLS and CDR2 YYNGEE come from the germline V gene. The CDR3 loop reads CASSPEGGLVETQYF. The whole variable domain, filled in from reference TRBV9 and TRBJ2-5, reads DSGVTQTPKHLITATGQRVTLRCSPRSGDLSVYWYQQSLDQGLQFLIQYYNGEERAKGNILERFSAQQFPDLHSELNLSSLELGDSALYFCASSPEGGLVETQYFGPGTRLLVL.

The chain joins TRBV25-1 to TRBJ2-7. Germline CDR1 and CDR2: MGHDK and SYGVNS. The CDR3 has 11 amino acids. The CDR3 is CASMYGIEQYF.

This chain connects TRBV5-5 to TRBJ2-1; TCRdb proposes TRBD2, but this gene call is untestable without DNA. Looked up from germline, CDR1 is SGHKS and CDR2 is YYEKEE (reference sequence). The CDR3 is made up of 15 amino acids. The CDR3 reads CASSFEGPSYNEQFF.

The gene calls are TRBV18 and TRBJ2-7; TCRdb reports TRBD1, a call that lacks DNA to check it against. The CDR3 extends over 15 amino acids. Germline V lookup: CDR1 KGHSH, CDR2 LQKENI. This CDR3 reads CASSPDRQISYEQYF.

The V and J genes are TRBV27 and TRBJ2-5. The CDR3 length is 17 residues. Germline lookup yields CDR1 MNHEY and CDR2 SMNVEV (reference sequence). CDR3 loop: CASSLSLHRLVQETQYF.

This chain links TRBV30 with TRBJ1-1; the TRBD1 assignment by TCRdb is unverifiable without DNA. Germline lookup yields CDR1 GTSNPN and CDR2 SVGIG (reference sequence). The CDR3 extends over 14 amino acids. CDR3 sequence: CAWKYGRPYTEAFF.

CDR3: CASSAQGREQYF. The chain has TRBV13 and TRBJ2-7; checking the TCRdb D call of TRBD1 is not possible without DNA. The CDR3 totals 12 residues. From germline, CDR1 is PRHDT and CDR2 FYEKMQ (reference sequence). The complete variable domain, with remaining parts taken from reference TRBV13 and TRBJ2-7, reads AAGVIQSPRHLIKEKRETATLKCYPIPRHDTVYWYQQGPGQDPQFLISFYEKMQSDKGSIPDRFSAQQFSDYHSELNMSSLELGDSALYFCASSAQGREQYFGPGTRLTVT.

The V gene is TRBV30, the J gene TRBJ2-1; TCRdb indicates TRBD2, and absent DNA this call remains unverified. The germline V gene has CDR1 GTSNPN and CDR2 SVGIG (reference sequence). CDR3 length equals 15 residues. CDR3 region: CAREGLAGGYNEQFF.

J is TRBJ2-5 and V is TRBV7-2; lacking DNA, the TRBD2 call made by TCRdb goes unchecked. There are 16 residues in the CDR3. The germline gives CDR1 SGHTA, CDR2 FQGNSA. Here the CDR3 reads CASSLSLAGNQETQYF.

This sequence joins TRBV7-9 and TRBJ1-6; TCRdb selects TRBD1, and the lack of DNA leaves this call unchecked. This CDR3 region has 15 residues. Germline V gene sequence: CDR1 SEHNR, CDR2 FQNEAQ (reference sequence). CDR3 in amino acids: CASSSLTGGGSPLHF. The full variable domain, with the rest looked up from reference TRBV7-9 and TRBJ1-6, is DTGVSQNPRHKITKRGQNVTFRCDPISEHNRLYWYRQTLGQGPEFLTYFQNEAQLEKSRLLSDRFSAERPKGSFSTLEIQRTEQGDSAMYLCASSSLTGGGSPLHFGNGTRLTVT.

The chain joins TRBV4-3 to TRBJ1-6. There are 15 residues in the CDR3. Per the germline V gene, CDR1 is LGHNA and CDR2 is YSLEER. This chain's CDR3 is CASSLKGSYNSPLHF.

The chain is built from TRBV2 and TRBJ2-7; as DNA is missing, the TRBD1 call by TCRdb cannot be tested. There are 14 residues in the CDR3. Germline V CDR1 and CDR2: SNHLY, FYNNEI. The CDR3 loop is CASTMTGSWNEQYF.

This chain connects TRBV5-1 to TRBJ1-2. Germline CDR1 and CDR2: SGHRS and YFSETQ. This CDR3 is built from 13 residues. The chain's CDR3 is CASSFNANYGYTF.